These 24 T cell receptor beta chains came from one sample sequenced in a study of control samples from healthy donors and cancer patients (dated by TCRdb to between 2020 and 2021). The library was generated by the immunoSEQ multiplex PCR assay. The table comes from immuneACCESS by way of TCRdb, which keeps in-frame sequences with V and J called. Part of the clones is missing from these tables; in studies checked, under half for an unresolved V gene and the rest for unknown reasons. This sample gives over 150,000 clones in total; around nine tenths of them show up just once. About 1.4% of the sample goes to the ten largest clones. The sequencing sample was made of blood. Every receptor here comes from a man aged 30 to 45 in good health.

V and J are TRBV4-2 and TRBJ2-5, with D perhaps TRBD1 or TRBD2 (5 bases each). V dropped 2 bases and J dropped 4 bases, with 17 bases sitting between them. The length of the CDR3 is 16 residues. CDR1 LGHNA and CDR2 YNFKEQ come from the germline V gene. CDR3 sequence reads: CASSQPSGPKRETQYF. For the CDR3, the DNA is TGTGCCAGCAGCCAACCGTCGGGACCTAAAAGAGAGACCCAGTACTTC.

The rearrangement uses TRBV9 and TRBJ1-2; possible D gene TRBD1, 6 bases. The CDR3 totals 15 residues. CDR1 and CDR2 (germline): SGDLS, YYNGEE. The V and J ends lost 3 bases and 6 bases respectively, with 18 bases between them. CDR3 loop: CASSATPRGGDGYTF. CDR3 DNA sequence: TGTGCCAGCAGCGCCACCCCCAGGGGAGGCGATGGCTACACCTTC.

The chain carries TRBV7-7 and TRBJ2-3; 7 nucleotides agree with TRBD1. CDR1 SSHAT and CDR2 FNYEAQ come from the germline V gene (reference sequence). With 5 bases clipped from V and 6 bases from J, the junction kept 14 bases outside the gene matches. CDR3 length: 16 residues. CDR3 sequence: CASSLDRFHVKDTQYF. Here the CDR3 DNA reads TGTGCCAGCAGCCTGGACAGGTTTCATGTTAAGGATACGCAGTATTTT.

The V call is TRBV5-6, the J call TRBJ2-1, with D tentatively TRBD2 (5 bases). In germline, CDR1 is SGHDT, CDR2 YYEEEE. V was pared by 1 base and J by 5 bases, with 25 bases between. The CDR3 has 19 amino acids. CDR3 DNA: TGTGCCAGCAGCTTGATTGGCGTAGGAGGAGGAAGTGGGAACAATGAGCAGTTCTTC. The encoded protein is CASSLIGVGGGSGNNEQFF.

The chain combines TRBV6-5 with TRBJ2-3, with D hard to call. Trimming removed 2 bases from V and 2 bases from J, with 8 bases in between. This CDR3 region has 14 residues. Germline values: CDR1 MNHEY, CDR2 SVGAGI. CDR3 sequence reads: CASSYRGHTDTQYF. For the CDR3, the DNA is TGTGCCAGCAGTTACCGTGGCCACACAGATACGCAGTATTTT.

The chain recombines TRBV28 with TRBJ1-2, with D uncertain. V was pared by 5 bases and J by 7 bases, with 8 bases between. The CDR3 is 11 residues long. The germline gives CDR1 MDHEN, CDR2 SYDVKM. The CDR3 here is CASSPRAGYTF. CDR3 nucleotide sequence: TGTGCCAGCAGTCCACGGGCTGGCTACACCTTC.

The CDR3 region is CASSVLGNYGYTF. DNA of the CDR3: TGTGCCAGCAGCGTACTGGGGAACTATGGCTACACCTTC. The rearrangement links TRBV14 to TRBJ1-2, with no clear D. This CDR3 has 13 amino acids. The V and J ends lost 5 bases and 2 bases respectively, with 9 bases between them. Germline CDR1 SGHDN, CDR2 FVKESK. Using reference TRBV14 and TRBJ1-2 for the parts outside the CDR3, the full variable domain is EAGVTQFPSHSVIEKGQTVTLRCDPISGHDNLYWYRRVMGKEIKFLLHFVKESKQDESGMPNNRFLAERTGGTYSTLKVQPAELEDSGVYFCASSVLGNYGYTFGSGTRLTVV.

The chain employs TRBV30 and TRBJ1-2; a weak D match, TRBD1 (5 bases). This CDR3 contains 13 residues. Germline loops: CDR1 GTSNPN, CDR2 SVGIG (reference sequence). The V gene lost 4 bases and the J gene lost 5 bases, with 14 bases spanning the gap. The CDR3 protein is CAWKVSGGYGYTF. The CDR3 bases are TGTGCCTGGAAAGTTTCCGGGGGTTATGGCTACACCTTC.

This chain uses TRBV28 with TRBJ1-5, with TRBD1 matching over 7 bases. The CDR3 length is 13 residues. Unmatched junction bases numbered 4, after V lost 2 bases and J lost 9 bases. From germline, CDR1 is MDHEN and CDR2 SYDVKM. The CDR3 protein is CASSLENRGPQHF. CDR3 coding DNA: TGTGCCAGCAGTTTAGAGAACAGGGGGCCCCAGCATTTT.

The chain couples TRBV5-1 to TRBJ2-7; 12 nucleotides align to TRBD1. CDR1 and CDR2 (germline): SGHRS, YFSETQ. The V segment lost 2 bases and the J segment 2 bases; nucleotides outside the gene matches: 8. The CDR3 length is 17 residues. CDR3 sequence (DNA): TGCGCCAGCAGCTTTAATACCCGGGACAGGGGGCCCTACGAGCAGTACTTC. Translated: CASSFNTRDRGPYEQYF.

The chain links TRBV5-1 to TRBJ2-5, with TRBD2 matching over 11 bases. CDR1 is SGHRS and CDR2 is YFSETQ in the germline V gene. The CDR3 length is 17 residues. Trimming cost V 0 bases and J 0 bases; bases outside gene matches: 4. This chain's CDR3 is CASSLGLAGGNQETQYF. In DNA form, the CDR3 reads TGCGCCAGCAGCTTGGGCTTAGCGGGGGGGAACCAAGAGACCCAGTACTTC.

The rearrangement joins TRBV27 to TRBJ1-1; D is undetermined. The CDR3 has 14 amino acids. V was shortened by 0 bases and J by 3 bases, with 8 bases between the two germline ends. In germline, CDR1 is MNHEY, CDR2 SMNVEV (reference sequence). The CDR3 spells CASSLSYGDTEAFF. CDR3 nucleotide sequence: TGTGCCAGCAGTTTATCGTATGGAGACACTGAAGCTTTCTTT.

This clone was detected a few times. This chain uses TRBV10-1 with TRBJ1-4; 7 nucleotides align to TRBD1. CDR3 length: 15 amino acids. Unmatched junction bases numbered 9, after V lost 8 bases and J lost 3 bases. The germline V gene has CDR1 WNHNN and CDR2 SYGVQD (reference sequence). The DNA of the CDR3 is TGCGCCAGCTTACGCACGGACAGGTCTAATGAAAAACTGTTTTTT. This sequence encodes CASLRTDRSNEKLFF.

The J gene is TRBJ1-2, the V gene TRBV5-5; TRBD1 aligns across 7 bases. After removal of 4 bases from V and 6 bases from J, the junction contained 6 bases not matched to a gene. Per the germline V gene, CDR1 is SGHKS and CDR2 is YYEKEE (reference sequence). The CDR3 spans 13 residues. As DNA, the CDR3 is TGTGCCAGCAGCCCCACAGGGGACGATGGCTACACCTTC. Protein: CASSPTGDDGYTF. Full variable domain (missing parts from reference TRBV5-5 and TRBJ1-2): DAGVTQSPTHLIKTRGQQVTLRCSPISGHKSVSWYQQVLGQGPQFIFQYYEKEERGRGNFPDRFSARQFPNYSSELNVNALLLGDSALYLCASSPTGDDGYTFGSGTRLTVV.

The gene calls are TRBV7-2 and TRBJ2-1, with TRBD1 as a possible D gene (6 bases). Germline CDR1 is SGHTA and CDR2 is FQGNSA. V shed 3 bases and J shed 8 bases, with 17 bases lying between them. The CDR3 covers 15 residues. The DNA for the CDR3 is TGTGCCAGCAGCTTTCAGGGGTTAAGTGCGTATGAGCAGTTCTTC. It translates to CASSFQGLSAYEQFF. The full variable domain, its missing parts supplied by reference TRBV7-2 and TRBJ2-1, is GAGVSQSPSNKVTEKGKDVELRCDPISGHTALYWYRQSLGQGLEFLIYFQGNSAPDKSGLPSDRFSAERTGGSVSTLTIQRTQQEDSAVYLCASSFQGLSAYEQFFGPGTRLTVL.

This sequence joins TRBV6-6 and TRBJ1-6, with a possible D match to TRBD1 (5 bases). The CDR3 runs to 15 residues. V lost 0 bases, J lost 10 bases, and 13 bases lay in between. Germline-derived CDR1 and CDR2 are MNHNY and SVGAGI (reference sequence). The CDR3 nucleotides are TGTGCCAGCAGTTACTCAGAAGGGGCGAGGTCACCCCTCCACTTT. This encodes CASSYSEGARSPLHF.

The chain employs TRBV6-5 and TRBJ2-7; a weak D match, TRBD1 (5 bases). V lost 6 bases and J lost 2, with 8 bases in between. The CDR3 has 12 residues. CDR1 is MNHEY, CDR2 SVGAGI, per germline. CDR3: CASRTVPYEQYF. The CDR3 bases are TGTGCCAGCAGGACAGTCCCCTACGAGCAGTACTTC.

This clone has only one observation. This rearrangement joins TRBV3-1 (or the pseudogene TRBV3-2) to TRBJ2-6; 15 positions agree with TRBD2. The V gene end was trimmed by 4 bases and the J gene end by 1 base; junction bases not matched to a gene: 17. The CDR3 loop spans 23 amino acids. Germline V CDR1 and CDR2: LGHDT, YNNKEL (reference sequence). The DNA for the CDR3 is TGTGCCAGCAGCCCCCTCTTGGGACTAGCGGGAGGATCCCCGGATTCTGGGGCCAACGTCCTGACTTTC. This translates into CASSPLLGLAGGSPDSGANVLTF.

This chain joins TRBV27 and TRBJ2-5, with 10 bases matching TRBD2. Germline V gene data show CDR1 as MNHEY and CDR2 as SMNVEV (reference sequence). V lost 3 bases to trimming and J lost 1 base; unmatched junction nucleotides: 2. CDR3 length: 15 residues. The CDR3 DNA sequence: TGTGCCAGCAGTTTTACTAGCGGGGTCCAAGAGACCCAGTACTTC. This codes for CASSFTSGVQETQYF.

The chain carries TRBV30 and TRBJ1-1; maybe TRBD1 (6 bases). Germline-derived CDR1 and CDR2 are GTSNPN and SVGIG (reference sequence). This CDR3 is 14 amino acids long. V lost 0 bases, J lost 1 base, and 9 bases lay in between. The CDR3 nucleotides are TGTGCCTGGAGTGTTCCGGGACAGAACACTGAAGCTTTCTTT. As protein: CAWSVPGQNTEAFF.

The chain recombines TRBV2 with TRBJ1-5; possible D gene TRBD1, 5 bases. The CDR3 runs 15 residues. V shed 3 bases and J shed 2 bases, with 11 bases lying between them. Looked up from germline, CDR1 is SNHLY and CDR2 is FYNNEI. CDR3 bases: TGTGCCAGCAGTGACGACCAGGGTGGCAATCAGCCCCAGCATTTT. Its protein product is CASSDDQGGNQPQHF.

The chain recombines TRBV30 with TRBJ1-5; D remains unclear. The V end lost 2 bases, the J end lost 2 bases, and 7 bases lay between the germline ends. Germline V lookup: CDR1 GTSNPN, CDR2 SVGIG (reference sequence). There are 13 residues in the CDR3. This chain's CDR3 is CAWSLSGNQPQHF. The CDR3 bases are TGTGCCTGGAGTTTGTCGGGCAATCAGCCCCAGCATTTT.

This chain joins TRBV2 and TRBJ1-3; D perhaps matches TRBD1 (6 bases). The V gene lost 8 bases and the J gene lost 3 bases, with 17 bases spanning the gap. Per the germline V gene, CDR1 is SNHLY and CDR2 is FYNNEI. The CDR3 covers 15 residues. The CDR3 is CASLGGFSSGNTIYF. CDR3 in DNA: TGTGCCAGCCTAGGGGGGTTCTCTAGTGGAAACACCATATATTTT.

The chain combines TRBV28 with TRBJ2-1; D uncertain. This CDR3 is 13 amino acids long. Per the germline V gene, CDR1 is MDHEN and CDR2 is SYDVKM. V lost 3 bases and J 8 bases, leaving 11 bases between the germline ends. CDR3 sequence reads: CASSLLVADEQFF. CDR3 sequence (DNA): TGTGCCAGCAGTTTGCTCGTTGCGGATGAGCAGTTCTTC.